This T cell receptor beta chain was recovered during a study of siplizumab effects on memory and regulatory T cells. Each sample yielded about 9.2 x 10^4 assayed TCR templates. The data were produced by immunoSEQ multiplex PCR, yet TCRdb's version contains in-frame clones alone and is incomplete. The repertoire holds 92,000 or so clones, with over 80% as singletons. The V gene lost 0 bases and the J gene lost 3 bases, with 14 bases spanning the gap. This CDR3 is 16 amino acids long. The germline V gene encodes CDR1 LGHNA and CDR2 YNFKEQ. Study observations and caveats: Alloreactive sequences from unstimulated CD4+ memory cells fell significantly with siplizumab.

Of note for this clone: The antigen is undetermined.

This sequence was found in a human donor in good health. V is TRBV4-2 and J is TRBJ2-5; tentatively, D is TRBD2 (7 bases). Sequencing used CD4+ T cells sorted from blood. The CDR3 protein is CASSQDGLEGEETQYF. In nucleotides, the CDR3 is TGTGCCAGCAGCCAAGATGGACTAGAGGGGGAAGAGACCCAGTACTTC.